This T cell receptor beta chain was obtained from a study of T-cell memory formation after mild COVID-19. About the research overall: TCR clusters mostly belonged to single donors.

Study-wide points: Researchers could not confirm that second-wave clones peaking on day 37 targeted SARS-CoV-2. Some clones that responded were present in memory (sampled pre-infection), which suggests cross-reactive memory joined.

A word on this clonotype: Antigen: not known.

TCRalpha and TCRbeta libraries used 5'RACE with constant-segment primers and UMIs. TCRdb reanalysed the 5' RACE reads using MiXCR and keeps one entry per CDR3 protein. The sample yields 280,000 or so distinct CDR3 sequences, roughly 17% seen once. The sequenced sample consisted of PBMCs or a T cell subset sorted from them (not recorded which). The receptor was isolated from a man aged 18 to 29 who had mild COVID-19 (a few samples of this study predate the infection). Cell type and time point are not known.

CDR3 region: CSVQLAGGITDTQYF. The CDR3 DNA reads as TGCAGCGTGCAACTAGCGGGGGGCATCACAGATACGCAGTATTTT. This chain uses TRBV29-1 with TRBJ2-3; 12 bases map to TRBD2. Losses at the gene ends were 6 bases for V and 2 bases for J; bases not matched to a gene: 6. CDR1 is SQVTM, CDR2 ANQGSEA, per germline. CDR3 length: 15 amino acids.